The 30 T cell receptor beta chains reported below all come from one sample, sequenced in a study of shared clonotypes between healthy human individuals. Sequenced by immunoSEQ multiplex PCR; TCRdb stores in-frame clones only, minus some. The sample consists of approximately 980,000 clones, around three quarters of them appearing once. The specimen was memory CD4+ T cells sorted from blood. Noted subset: CD45RA-negative fraction. The source of these receptors is a man aged 18-30 years in good health.

The V call is TRBV29-1, the J call TRBJ2-3; no clear D. Trimming stripped 4 bases from V and 5 bases from J, with 7 bases between. The CDR3 extends over 11 amino acids. Germline-derived CDR1 and CDR2 are SQVTM and ANQGSEA. The CDR3: CSVVSGDTQYF. In DNA, the CDR3 is TGCAGCGTTGTGTCCGGAGATACGCAGTATTTT.

This sequence joins TRBV6-1 and TRBJ1-2; D possibly corresponds to TRBD1 (5 bases). The V end lost 7 bases, the J end lost 2 bases, and 14 bases lay between the germline ends. This CDR3 is 14 amino acids long. Germline V CDR1 and CDR2: MNHNS, SASEGT. This CDR3 reads CASKTGLENYGYTF. The DNA for the CDR3 is TGTGCCAGCAAGACGGGACTCGAGAACTATGGCTACACCTTC.

This chain connects TRBV28 to TRBJ1-2; TRBD1 might be the D (6 bases). The germline V and J ends were trimmed by 0 bases and 2 bases, with 7 bases remaining between them. The CDR3 is 14 amino acids. CDR1 MDHEN and CDR2 SYDVKM come from the germline V gene. CDR3 loop: CASSLWDRNYGYTF. The CDR3 DNA reads TGTGCCAGCAGTTTATGGGACAGAAACTATGGCTACACCTTC.

This rearrangement joins TRBV6-1 to TRBJ2-7, with D unclear. The ends were cut back, 6 bases at V and 1 base at J, with 13 bases in the middle. Germline V CDR1 and CDR2: MNHNS, SASEGT. The CDR3 is 14 amino acids. The CDR3 is CASRDLARSYEQYF. Written as DNA, the CDR3 is TGTGCCAGCAGGGACCTGGCTAGGTCCTACGAGCAGTACTTC.

This chain connects TRBV30 to TRBJ2-7, with TRBD2 matching over 7 bases. The CDR3 spans 17 residues. V lost 0 bases, J lost 0 bases, and 11 bases stayed unmatched. CDR1 is GTSNPN, CDR2 SVGIG, per germline (reference sequence). The CDR3 loop is CAWSVILAVPSSYEQYF. Written as DNA, the CDR3 is TGTGCCTGGAGTGTAATCCTAGCGGTACCTAGCTCCTACGAGCAGTACTTC.

The table lists this clone with a few counts. The chain joins TRBV2 to TRBJ1-3, with 7 bases matching TRBD1. V trimming: 6 bases; J trimming: 4 bases; junction bases outside the gene matches: 6. Germline-derived CDR1 and CDR2 are SNHLY and FYNNEI. CDR3 size: 14 residues. The CDR3 sequence is CASSPTGTGNTIYF. The CDR3 DNA sequence: TGTGCCAGCAGCCCGACAGGGACCGGAAACACCATATATTTT. Full variable domain (rest looked up from reference TRBV2 and TRBJ1-3): EPEVTQTPSHQVTQMGQEVILRCVPISNHLYFYWYRQILGQKVEFLVSFYNNEISEKSEIFDDQFSVERPDGSNFTLKIRSTKLEDSAMYFCASSPTGTGNTIYFGEGSWLTVV.

V gene TRBV13 combines with J gene TRBJ2-5; 7 nucleotides match TRBD1. The CDR3 totals 15 residues. V lost 2 bases to trimming and J lost 5 bases; unmatched junction nucleotides: 8. Germline CDR1 is PRHDT and CDR2 is FYEKMQ (reference sequence). CDR3 region: CASSLRRPGGETQYF. In DNA form, the CDR3 reads TGTGCCAGCAGCTTAAGACGCCCAGGGGGTGAGACCCAGTACTTC.

In nucleotides, the CDR3 is TGTGCCTGGGGATTAGCGGGAGGGTCCCAAGAGACCCAGTACTTC. It codes for CAWGLAGGSQETQYF. This chain connects TRBV30 to TRBJ2-5; 11 bases fit TRBD2. V was pared by 5 bases and J by 1 base, with 6 bases of the junction left unmatched. Germline CDR1 and CDR2: GTSNPN and SVGIG (reference sequence). The CDR3 is 15 residues long.

The chain is built from TRBV6-5 and TRBJ2-3; unclear D gene. The CDR3 totals 13 residues. Germline CDR1 MNHEY, CDR2 SVGAGI. V shed 1 base and J shed 6 bases, with 8 bases lying between them. The CDR3 region has the DNA TGTGCCAGCAGTTACTTGGGTAGGGATACGCAGTATTTT. Translation: CASSYLGRDTQYF.

This chain links TRBV7-2 with TRBJ2-6; no firm D call. The CDR3 is 15 amino acids. Germline V gene sequence: CDR1 SGHTA, CDR2 FQGNSA. The V end lost 5 bases, the J end lost 1 base, and 9 bases lay between the germline ends. This CDR3 reads CASSPPTSGANVLTF. CDR3 in DNA: TGTGCCAGCAGCCCTCCGACGTCTGGGGCCAACGTCCTGACTTTC.

A single count supports this clone. V usage is TRBV7-9 and J usage is TRBJ1-2; perhaps TRBD1 as D (5 bases). V was cut by 4 bases and J by 3 bases, with 15 bases left in between. This CDR3 region has 15 residues. The V gene's germline CDR1 is SEHNR and CDR2 FQNEAQ (reference sequence). DNA of the CDR3: TGTGCCAGCAGCTCCCGTGACAGAATTTACTATGGCTACACCTTC. Translated, it gives CASSSRDRIYYGYTF. Drawing the rest from reference TRBV7-9 and TRBJ1-2, the complete variable domain is DTGVSQNPRHKITKRGQNVTFRCDPISEHNRLYWYRQTLGQGPEFLTYFQNEAQLEKSRLLSDRFSAERPKGSFSTLEIQRTEQGDSAMYLCASSSRDRIYYGYTFGSGTRLTVV.

This clone was seen a single time. This CDR3 is also generated by other DNA sequences in the sample. The chain joins TRBV4-1 to TRBJ2-1, with D uncertain. The length of the CDR3 is 13 residues. Between the trimmed V and J ends, which lost 0 bases and 4 bases, there was a span of 4 bases. Germline CDR1 is MGHRA and CDR2 is YSYEKL. The CDR3 nucleotides read TGCGCCAGCAGCCAAGAGCGGTACAATGAGCAGTTCTTC. Its translation: CASSQERYNEQFF.

The chain links TRBV5-1 to TRBJ2-7; 7 bases line up with TRBD2. The CDR3 sequence is 15 residues long. J gave up 7 bases and V 0 bases, and 10 bases lay outside the gene matches. CDR1 and CDR2 from the germline V gene are SGHRS and YFSETQ. The CDR3 DNA follows: TGCGCCAGCAGCTTGGTAGCGGGCCCCTCGACGGAGCAGTACTTC. Amino acid sequence: CASSLVAGPSTEQYF.

The chain carries TRBV7-3 and TRBJ2-3; D gene ambiguous. The CDR3 runs to 13 residues. Germline loops: CDR1 SGHTA, CDR2 FQGTGA. V lost 0 bases, J lost 4 bases, and 5 bases lay in between. CDR3 nucleotide sequence: TGTGCCAGCAGCTTAACTCGTTCAGATACGCAGTATTTT. It is translated as CASSLTRSDTQYF. The whole variable domain, filled in from reference TRBV7-3 and TRBJ2-3, reads GAGVSQTPSNKVTEKGKYVELRCDPISGHTALYWYRQSLGQGPEFLIYFQGTGAADDSGLPNDRFFAVRPEGSVSTLKIQRTERGDSAVYLCASSLTRSDTQYFGPGTRLTVL.

The chain employs TRBV27 and TRBJ1-1; the D gene is possibly TRBD1 (5 bases). The germline CDR1 and CDR2 sequences are MNHEY and SMNVEV (reference sequence). V shed 5 bases and J shed 3 bases, with 10 bases lying between them. This CDR3 spans 13 amino acids. The CDR3 loop is CASSLGVYTEAFF. In DNA, the CDR3 is TGTGCCAGCAGTCTAGGGGTGTACACTGAAGCTTTCTTT.

V gene TRBV6-1 combines with J gene TRBJ2-4; no reliable D call. CDR3 length: 16 amino acids. Germline assignment: CDR1 MNHNS and CDR2 SASEGT. Trimming took off 3 bases at V and 0 bases at J, with 12 bases between the two ends. CDR3 region: CASSDPFGLAKNIQYF. CDR3 sequence (DNA): TGTGCCAGCAGTGACCCCTTCGGGTTAGCCAAAAACATTCAGTACTTC.

The J gene is TRBJ2-5, the V gene TRBV4-1; 10 positions match TRBD2. The germline V gene has CDR1 MGHRA and CDR2 YSYEKL. After removal of 2 bases from V and 5 bases from J, the junction contained 5 bases not matched to a gene. The length of the CDR3 is 15 residues. CDR3 in DNA: TGCGCCAGCAGCCAAATACAGCGGGAGGGGGAGACCCAGTACTTC. Protein: CASSQIQREGETQYF.

This chain connects TRBV7-8 to TRBJ1-6; 9 bases fit TRBD1. V gave up 4 bases and J gave up 5 bases; unmatched junction bases: 6. The germline V gene encodes CDR1 SGHVS and CDR2 FQNEAQ. The CDR3 runs 16 residues. CDR3 loop: CASSSEDRGNNSPLHF. The CDR3 nucleotides read TGTGCCAGCAGCTCCGAGGACAGGGGAAATAATTCACCCCTCCACTTT.

The chain employs TRBV25-1 and TRBJ2-5, with 9 bases identical to TRBD2. Germline CDR1 MGHDK, CDR2 SYGVNS. The V and J ends lost 5 bases and 4 bases, in that order; junction bases with no gene match: 14. The length of the CDR3 is 17 residues. CDR3 DNA: TGTGCCAGCAGTAAAGCGGGAGGAGTAGGTATTGGAGAGACCCAGTACTTC. Translating gives CASSKAGGVGIGETQYF.

This chain joins TRBV19 and TRBJ1-1; a possible D gene is TRBD1 (5 bases). CDR3 size: 14 residues. Trimming shortened V by 1 base and J by 1 base, and 7 bases separated the two germline ends. In germline, CDR1 is LNHDA, CDR2 SQIVND (reference sequence). The CDR3 DNA reads as TGTGCCAGTAGTATAGGGGGGTCGAACACTGAAGCTTTCTTT. Its translation: CASSIGGSNTEAFF. The variable domain in full, with the rest retrieved from reference TRBV19 and TRBJ1-1, is DGGITQSPKYLFRKEGQNVTLSCEQNLNHDAMYWYRQDPGQGLRLIYYSQIVNDFQKGDIAEGYSVSREKKESFPLTVTSAQKNPTAFYLCASSIGGSNTEAFFGQGTRLTVV.

The chain recombines TRBV9 with TRBJ1-2; D may be TRBD1 (6 bases). Deletions cut 6 bases from V and 1 base from J, with 10 bases between. Germline-derived CDR1 and CDR2 are SGDLS and YYNGEE. The CDR3 has 13 residues. CDR3 region: CASNFRGNYGYTF. The CDR3 nucleotides are TGTGCCAGCAACTTCAGGGGTAACTATGGCTACACCTTC.

A note on this clone: Different DNA sequences within this sample yield the same CDR3. J is TRBJ1-3 and V is TRBV9; 7 nucleotides match TRBD1. Germline values: CDR1 SGDLS, CDR2 YYNGEE. The junction had 1 base not matched to a gene; V was cut back by 1 base and J by 0 bases. The CDR3 covers 15 residues. The CDR3 here is CASSVRDSSGNTIYF. The CDR3 bases are TGTGCCAGCAGCGTACGGGACAGCTCTGGAAACACCATATATTTT.

In the case of this clone: This CDR3 is also generated by other DNA sequences in the sample. The genes are TRBV6-5 and TRBJ1-5; unclear D gene. V was trimmed by 2 bases and J by 2 bases, leaving 4 bases between them. Germline V gives CDR1 MNHEY, CDR2 SVGAGI. The CDR3 spans 13 residues. CDR3 amino acids: CASSYSRNQPQHF. In DNA, the CDR3 is TGTGCCAGCAGTTACAGTCGCAATCAGCCCCAGCATTTT.

This clone was seen only once. The chain joins TRBV29-1 to TRBJ2-6; D is unclear. Trimming took off 4 bases at V and 0 bases at J, with 7 bases between the two ends. Per germline, CDR1 SQVTM and CDR2 ANQGSEA. The CDR3 loop spans 14 amino acids. This chain's CDR3 is CSVGATSGANVLTF. CDR3 DNA sequence: TGCAGCGTTGGGGCTACCTCTGGGGCCAACGTCCTGACTTTC.

The rearrangement links TRBV6-6 to TRBJ2-7; D is possibly TRBD2 (7 bases). Germline V gene data show CDR1 as MNHNY and CDR2 as SVGAGI (reference sequence). Trimming took off 2 bases at V and 6 bases at J, with 20 bases between the two ends. This CDR3 is 16 amino acids long. Here the CDR3 DNA reads TGTGCCAGCAGTTACGGTCCAAGGGGGGGGATCGGCGAGCAGTACTTC. Protein: CASSYGPRGGIGEQYF.

This clone was seen a handful of times. The chain recombines TRBV28 with TRBJ1-2; D is unresolved. V shed 8 bases and J shed 1 base, with 8 bases lying between them. The CDR3 runs to 12 residues. Germline CDR1 and CDR2: MDHEN and SYDVKM. CDR3: CASERVNYGYTF. The CDR3 coding sequence is TGTGCCAGCGAAAGGGTTAACTATGGCTACACCTTC.

This clone was observed many times. The genes are TRBV7-2 and TRBJ1-1; 7 bases align to TRBD1. Germline assignment: CDR1 SGHTA and CDR2 FQGNSA. With V trimmed by 2 bases and J by 7 bases, 4 bases remained unmatched. CDR3 length equals 13 residues. The DNA for the CDR3 is TGTGCCAGCAGCTTAAGACAGGGTCTTGAAGCTTTCTTT. This sequence encodes CASSLRQGLEAFF.

The V call is TRBV16, the J call TRBJ1-5; 7 bases are shared with TRBD1. Germline CDR1 and CDR2: KGHSY and FQNENV. The CDR3 runs to 15 residues. V was clipped by 8 bases and J by 0 bases; unmatched bases: 7. The CDR3 DNA follows: TGTGCCAGCGGCGACCGGACAGGTAGCAATCAGCCCCAGCATTTT. Amino acids: CASGDRTGSNQPQHF.

The rearrangement uses TRBV5-1 and TRBJ2-1; a weak D match, TRBD2 (6 bases). There are 15 residues in the CDR3. The germline gives CDR1 SGHRS, CDR2 YFSETQ. V dropped 2 bases and J dropped 2 bases, with 11 bases sitting between them. The CDR3 DNA follows: TGCGCCAGCAGCTTTGTCGGGAGTGCCTACAATGAGCAGTTCTTC. Amino acids: CASSFVGSAYNEQFF.

The table lists this clone with a count of one. The V call is TRBV5-6, the J call TRBJ1-2; D call uncertain. This CDR3 region has 13 residues. Germline assignment: CDR1 SGHDT and CDR2 YYEEEE. Deletions cut 0 bases from V and 6 bases from J, with 9 bases between. The CDR3: CASSLAGPNGYTF. CDR3 bases: TGTGCCAGCAGCTTGGCAGGTCCCAATGGCTACACCTTC.